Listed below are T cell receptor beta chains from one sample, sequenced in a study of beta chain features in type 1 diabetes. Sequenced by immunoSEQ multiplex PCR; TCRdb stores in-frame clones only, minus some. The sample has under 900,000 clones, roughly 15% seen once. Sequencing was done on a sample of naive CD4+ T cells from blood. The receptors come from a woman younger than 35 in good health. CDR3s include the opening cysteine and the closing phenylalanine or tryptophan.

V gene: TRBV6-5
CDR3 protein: CASSYSGGWNEKLFF

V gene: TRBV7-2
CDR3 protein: CASSLASYNEQFF

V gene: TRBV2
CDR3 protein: CASTQDSGANVLTF

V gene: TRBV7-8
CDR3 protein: CASSLAVTSGRRGAKNIQYF

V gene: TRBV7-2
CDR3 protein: CASSLVASGSSKNIQYF

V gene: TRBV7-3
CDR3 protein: CASSSKPLAGYEQFF

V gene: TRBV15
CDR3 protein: CATSTQLAQPGFF

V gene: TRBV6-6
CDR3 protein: CASSVSGGTYNEQFF

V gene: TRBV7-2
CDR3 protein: CASSWGTGGIQALHF

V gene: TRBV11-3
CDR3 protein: CASSLTGDTQYF

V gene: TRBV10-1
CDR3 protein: CASSRELAGVSGELFF

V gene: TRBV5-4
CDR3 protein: CASSIGPDSNQPQHF